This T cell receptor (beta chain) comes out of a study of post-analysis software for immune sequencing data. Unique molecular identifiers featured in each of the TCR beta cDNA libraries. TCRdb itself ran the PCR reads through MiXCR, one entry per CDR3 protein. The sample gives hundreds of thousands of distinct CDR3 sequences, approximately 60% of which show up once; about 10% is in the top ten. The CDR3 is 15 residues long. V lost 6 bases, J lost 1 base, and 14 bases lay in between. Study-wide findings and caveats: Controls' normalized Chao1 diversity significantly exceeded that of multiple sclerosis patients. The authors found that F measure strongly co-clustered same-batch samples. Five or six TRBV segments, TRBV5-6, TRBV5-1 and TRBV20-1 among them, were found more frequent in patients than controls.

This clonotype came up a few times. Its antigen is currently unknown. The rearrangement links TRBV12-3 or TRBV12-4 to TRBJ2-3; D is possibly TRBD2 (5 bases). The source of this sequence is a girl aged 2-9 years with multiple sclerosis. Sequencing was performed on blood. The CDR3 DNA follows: TGTGCCAGCAGCACGGACTCGTCTGGCACAGATACGCAGTATTTT. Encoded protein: CASSTDSSGTDTQYF.